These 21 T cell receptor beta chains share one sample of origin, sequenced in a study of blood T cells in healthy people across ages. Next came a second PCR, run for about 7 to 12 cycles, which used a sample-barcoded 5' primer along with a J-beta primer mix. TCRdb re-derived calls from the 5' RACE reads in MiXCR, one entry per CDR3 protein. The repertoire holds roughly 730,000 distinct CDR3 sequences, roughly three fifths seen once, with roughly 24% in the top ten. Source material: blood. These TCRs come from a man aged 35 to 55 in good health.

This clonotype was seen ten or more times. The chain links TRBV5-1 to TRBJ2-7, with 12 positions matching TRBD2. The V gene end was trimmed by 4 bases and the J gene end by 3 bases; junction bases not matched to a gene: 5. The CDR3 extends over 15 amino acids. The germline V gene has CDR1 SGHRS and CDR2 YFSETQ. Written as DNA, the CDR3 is TGCGCCAGCAGCCTGACTAGCGGGAGTTACTACGAGCAGTACTTC. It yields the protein CASSLTSGSYYEQYF.

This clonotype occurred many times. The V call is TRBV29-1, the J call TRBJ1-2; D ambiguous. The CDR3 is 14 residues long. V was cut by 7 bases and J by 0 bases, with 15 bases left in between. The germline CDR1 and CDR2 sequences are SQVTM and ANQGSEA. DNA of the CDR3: TGCAGCGCCCAGGTTGATATAGCTAACTATGGCTACACCTTC. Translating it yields CSAQVDIANYGYTF.

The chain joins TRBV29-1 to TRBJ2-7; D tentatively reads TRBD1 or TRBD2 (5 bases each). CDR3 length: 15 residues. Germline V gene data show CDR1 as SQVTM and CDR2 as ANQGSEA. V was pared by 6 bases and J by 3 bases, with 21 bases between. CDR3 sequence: CSVGNDKKGYYEQYF. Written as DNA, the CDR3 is TGCAGCGTCGGGAACGACAAAAAGGGGTACTACGAGCAGTACTTC.

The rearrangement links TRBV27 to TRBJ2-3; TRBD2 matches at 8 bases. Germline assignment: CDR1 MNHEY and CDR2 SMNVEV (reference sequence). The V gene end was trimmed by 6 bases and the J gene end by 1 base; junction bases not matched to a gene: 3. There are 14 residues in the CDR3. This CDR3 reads CASRRGVGTDTQYF. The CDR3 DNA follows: TGTGCCAGCAGGCGGGGGGTAGGCACAGATACGCAGTATTTT.

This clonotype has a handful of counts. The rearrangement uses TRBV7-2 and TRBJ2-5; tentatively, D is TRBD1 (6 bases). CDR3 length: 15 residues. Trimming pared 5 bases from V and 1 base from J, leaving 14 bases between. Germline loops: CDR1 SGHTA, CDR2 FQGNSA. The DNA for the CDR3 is TGTGCCAGCAGCCAAACAAGGACAGCCCAAGAGACCCAGTACTTC. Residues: CASSQTRTAQETQYF.

For the CDR3, the DNA is TGTGCCAGCAGTTACGGAGGGGGGATACCCACAGATACGCAGTATTTT. This translates into CASSYGGGIPTDTQYF. The V call is TRBV6-2 or TRBV6-3, the J call TRBJ2-3; tentatively, D is TRBD1 or TRBD2 (6 bases each). Germline values: CDR1 MNHEY, CDR2 SVGEGT. Between the trimmed V and J ends, which lost 2 bases and 2 bases, there was a span of 14 bases. The CDR3 spans 16 residues.

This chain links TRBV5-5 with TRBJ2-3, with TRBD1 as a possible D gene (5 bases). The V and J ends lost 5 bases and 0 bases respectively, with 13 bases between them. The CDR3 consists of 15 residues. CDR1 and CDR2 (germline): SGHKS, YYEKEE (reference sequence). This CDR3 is CASRSDSPSTDTQYF. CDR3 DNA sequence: TGTGCCAGCAGATCAGACAGCCCCAGCACAGATACGCAGTATTTT.

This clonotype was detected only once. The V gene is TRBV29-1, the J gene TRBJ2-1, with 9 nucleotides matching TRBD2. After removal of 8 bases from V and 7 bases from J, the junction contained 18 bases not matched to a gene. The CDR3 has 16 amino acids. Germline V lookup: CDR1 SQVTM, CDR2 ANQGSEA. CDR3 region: CSSDKGVAGVLNEQFF. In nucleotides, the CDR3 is TGCAGCTCCGACAAAGGGGTAGCGGGAGTCCTTAATGAGCAGTTCTTC.

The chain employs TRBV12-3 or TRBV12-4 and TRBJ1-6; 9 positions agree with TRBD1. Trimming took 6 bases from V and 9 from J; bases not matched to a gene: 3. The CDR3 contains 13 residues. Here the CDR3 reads CASRGTGISPLHF. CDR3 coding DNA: TGTGCCAGCAGAGGGACAGGGATTTCACCCCTCCACTTT.

CDR3 sequence reads: CASSQVPGQGIQPQHF. CDR3 nucleotides: TGTGCCAGCAGCCAAGTACCGGGACAGGGAATTCAGCCCCAGCATTTT. The chain links TRBV4-2 to TRBJ1-5, with TRBD1 matching over 9 bases. Germline CDR1 LGHNA, CDR2 YNFKEQ. Losses at the gene ends were 1 base for V and 6 bases for J; bases not matched to a gene: 7. The CDR3 length is 16 residues.

The CDR3 bases are TGTGCCAGCACCTTACAGGGTCGGGAGACCCAGTACTTC. Its translation: CASTLQGRETQYF. The rearrangement joins TRBV2 to TRBJ2-5, with D possibly matching TRBD1 (6 bases). The ends were cut back, 7 bases at V and 5 bases at J, with 14 bases in the middle. The CDR3 contains 13 residues. The germline V gene encodes CDR1 SNHLY and CDR2 FYNNEI.

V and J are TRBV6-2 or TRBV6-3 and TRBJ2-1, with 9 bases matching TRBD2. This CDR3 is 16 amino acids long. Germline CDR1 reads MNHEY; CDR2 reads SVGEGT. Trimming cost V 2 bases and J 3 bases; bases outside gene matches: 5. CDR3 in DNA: TGTGCCAGCAGTTACACCCGGACTAGCGTCTACAATGAGCAGTTCTTC. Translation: CASSYTRTSVYNEQFF.

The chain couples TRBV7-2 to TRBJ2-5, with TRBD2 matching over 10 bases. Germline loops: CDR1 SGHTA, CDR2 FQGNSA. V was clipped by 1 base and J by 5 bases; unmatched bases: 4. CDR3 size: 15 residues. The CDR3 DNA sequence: TGTGCCAGCAGCTTAGAGTTAGCGGGGGGCGAGACCCAGTACTTC. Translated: CASSLELAGGETQYF.

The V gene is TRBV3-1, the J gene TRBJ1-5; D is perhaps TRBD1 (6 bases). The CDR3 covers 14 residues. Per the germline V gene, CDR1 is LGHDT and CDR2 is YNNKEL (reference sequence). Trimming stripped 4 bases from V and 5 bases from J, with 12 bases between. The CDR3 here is CASSLGQLYQPQHF. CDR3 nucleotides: TGTGCCAGCAGCCTAGGACAGTTATATCAGCCCCAGCATTTT.

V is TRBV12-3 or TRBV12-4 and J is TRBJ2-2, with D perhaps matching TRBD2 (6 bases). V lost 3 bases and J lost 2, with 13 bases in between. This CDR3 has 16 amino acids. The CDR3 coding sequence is TGTGCCAGCAGTTTCGATAGCGGTAGAAACACCGGGGAGCTGTTTTTT. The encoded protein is CASSFDSGRNTGELFF.

CDR3 DNA sequence: TGTGCCAGCCTGCCGACAGCAACTACTAACTATGGCTACACCTTC. Translating it yields CASLPTATTNYGYTF. The chain couples TRBV5-8 to TRBJ1-2, with D perhaps matching TRBD1 (5 bases). The CDR3 spans 15 residues. CDR1 and CDR2 (germline): SGHTS, YDEGEE. Trimming shortened V by 7 bases and J by 0 bases, and 16 bases separated the two germline ends.

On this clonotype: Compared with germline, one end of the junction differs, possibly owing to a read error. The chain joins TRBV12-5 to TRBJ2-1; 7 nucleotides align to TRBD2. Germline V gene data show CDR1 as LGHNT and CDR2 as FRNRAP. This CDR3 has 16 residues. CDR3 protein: CASGFIVGRSVNEQFF. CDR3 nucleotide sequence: TGTGCTAGCGGTTTTATCGTCGGGAGGTCTGTAAATGAGCAGTTCTTC. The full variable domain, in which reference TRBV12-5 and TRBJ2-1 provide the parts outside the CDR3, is DARVTQTPRHKVTEMGQEVTMRCQPILGHNTVFWYRQTMMQGLELLAYFRNRAPLDDSGMPKDRFSAEMPDATLATLKIQPSEPRDSAVYFCASGFIVGRSVNEQFFGPGTRLTVL.

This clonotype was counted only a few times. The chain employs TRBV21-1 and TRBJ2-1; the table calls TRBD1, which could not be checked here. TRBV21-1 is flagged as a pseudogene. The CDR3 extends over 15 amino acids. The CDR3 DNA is TGTGCCAGCAGCAAAGTAATCAGGGCCTACAATGAGCAGTTCTTC. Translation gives CASSKVIRAYNEQFF.

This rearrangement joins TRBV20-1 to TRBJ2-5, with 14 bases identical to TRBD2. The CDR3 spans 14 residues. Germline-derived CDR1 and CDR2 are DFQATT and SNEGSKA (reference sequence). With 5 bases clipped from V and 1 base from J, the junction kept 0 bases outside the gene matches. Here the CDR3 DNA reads TGCAGTGCTGGGACTAGCGGGAGCCAAGAGACCCAGTACTTC. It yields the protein CSAGTSGSQETQYF.

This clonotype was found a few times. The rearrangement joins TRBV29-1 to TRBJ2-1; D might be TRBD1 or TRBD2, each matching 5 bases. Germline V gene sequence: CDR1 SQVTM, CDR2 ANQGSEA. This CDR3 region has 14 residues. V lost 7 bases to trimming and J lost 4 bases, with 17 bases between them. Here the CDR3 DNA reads TGCAGCGCCTTACTAGGGGAAAGATACAATGAGCAGTTCTTC. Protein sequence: CSALLGERYNEQFF.

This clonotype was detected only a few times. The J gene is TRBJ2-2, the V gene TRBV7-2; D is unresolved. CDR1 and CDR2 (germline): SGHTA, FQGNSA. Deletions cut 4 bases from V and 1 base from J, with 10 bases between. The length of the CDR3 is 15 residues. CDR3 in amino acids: CASSSFAQNTGELFF. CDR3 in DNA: TGTGCCAGCAGCTCTTTTGCTCAGAACACCGGGGAGCTGTTTTTT.